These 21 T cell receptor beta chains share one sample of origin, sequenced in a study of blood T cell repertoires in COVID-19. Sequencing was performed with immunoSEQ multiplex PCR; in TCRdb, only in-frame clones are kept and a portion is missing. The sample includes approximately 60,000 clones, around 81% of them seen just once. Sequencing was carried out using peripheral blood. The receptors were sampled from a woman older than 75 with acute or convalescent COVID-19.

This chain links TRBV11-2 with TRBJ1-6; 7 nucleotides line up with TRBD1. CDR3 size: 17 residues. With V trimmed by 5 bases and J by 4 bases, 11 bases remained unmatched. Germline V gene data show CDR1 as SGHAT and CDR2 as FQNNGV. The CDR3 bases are TGTGCCAGCAGCACCCCTCCGGGACAGTTTTATAATTCACCCCTCCACTTT. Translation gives CASSTPPGQFYNSPLHF.

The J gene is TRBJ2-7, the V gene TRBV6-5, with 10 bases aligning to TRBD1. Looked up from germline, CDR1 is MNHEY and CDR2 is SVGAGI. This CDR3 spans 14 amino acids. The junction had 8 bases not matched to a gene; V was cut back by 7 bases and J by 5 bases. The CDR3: CASTRDRGLDEQYF. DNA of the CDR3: TGTGCCAGCACCCGGGACAGGGGACTAGACGAGCAGTACTTC.

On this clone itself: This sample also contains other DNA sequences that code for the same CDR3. The CDR3 DNA sequence: TGTGCCAGCAGTGAGGACAGGGGCAATCAGCCCCAGCATTTT. Encoded protein: CASSEDRGNQPQHF. This chain uses TRBV2 with TRBJ1-5; 8 positions match TRBD1. The CDR3 sequence is 14 residues long. V trimming: 3 bases; J trimming: 2 bases; junction bases outside the gene matches: 0. The germline CDR1 and CDR2 sequences are SNHLY and FYNNEI.

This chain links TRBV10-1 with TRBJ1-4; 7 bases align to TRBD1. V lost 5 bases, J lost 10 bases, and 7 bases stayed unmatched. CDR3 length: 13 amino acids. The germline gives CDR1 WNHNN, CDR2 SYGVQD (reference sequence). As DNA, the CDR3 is TGCGCCAGCAGTCACGACAGGGACGGAAAACTGTTTTTT. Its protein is CASSHDRDGKLFF.

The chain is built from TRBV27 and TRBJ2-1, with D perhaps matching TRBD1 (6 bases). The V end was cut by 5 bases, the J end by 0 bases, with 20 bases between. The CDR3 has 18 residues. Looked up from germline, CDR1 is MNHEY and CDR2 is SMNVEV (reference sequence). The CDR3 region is CASSPDRPSRSSYNEQFF. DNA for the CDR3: TGTGCCAGCAGTCCCGACAGGCCTTCCCGTAGCTCCTACAATGAGCAGTTCTTC.

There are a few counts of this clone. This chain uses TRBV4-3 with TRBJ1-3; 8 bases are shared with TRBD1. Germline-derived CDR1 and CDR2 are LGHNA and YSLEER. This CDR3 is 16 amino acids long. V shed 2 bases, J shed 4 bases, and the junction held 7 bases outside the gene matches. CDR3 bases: TGCGCCAGCAGCCAAAATCAGGGGGCGGTGGGAAACACCATATATTTT. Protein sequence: CASSQNQGAVGNTIYF.

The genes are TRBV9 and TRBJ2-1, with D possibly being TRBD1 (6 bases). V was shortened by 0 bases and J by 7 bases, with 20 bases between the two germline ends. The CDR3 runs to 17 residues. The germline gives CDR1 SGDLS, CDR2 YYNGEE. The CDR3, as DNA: TGTGCCAGCAGCGTAGCTCGAGGGGGTGAACTTGATAATGAGCAGTTCTTC. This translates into CASSVARGGELDNEQFF.

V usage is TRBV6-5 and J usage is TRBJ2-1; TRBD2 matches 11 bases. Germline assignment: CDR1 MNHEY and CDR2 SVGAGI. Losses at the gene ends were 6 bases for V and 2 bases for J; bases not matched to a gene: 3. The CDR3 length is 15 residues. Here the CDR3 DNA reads TGTGCCAGCAGCTTACTAGCGGGGGCCTACAATGAGCAGTTCTTC. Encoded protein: CASSLLAGAYNEQFF.

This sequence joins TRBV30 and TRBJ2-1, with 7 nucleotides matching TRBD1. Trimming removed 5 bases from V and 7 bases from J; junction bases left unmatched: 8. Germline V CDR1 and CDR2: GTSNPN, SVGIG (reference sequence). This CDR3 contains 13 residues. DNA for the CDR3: TGTGCCTGGTCAAGGGGGCGGAGGAATGAGCAGTTCTTC. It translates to CAWSRGRRNEQFF.

CDR3 region: CASSMGGAGNSPLHF. The CDR3 bases are TGTGCCAGCAGTATGGGGGGGGCAGGGAATTCACCCCTCCACTTT. V usage is TRBV6-6 and J usage is TRBJ1-6; D may be TRBD1 (6 bases). The CDR3 contains 15 residues. Trimming left V 5 bases short and J 7 bases short, with 15 bases between. CDR1 and CDR2 from the germline V gene are MNHNY and SVGAGI (reference sequence).

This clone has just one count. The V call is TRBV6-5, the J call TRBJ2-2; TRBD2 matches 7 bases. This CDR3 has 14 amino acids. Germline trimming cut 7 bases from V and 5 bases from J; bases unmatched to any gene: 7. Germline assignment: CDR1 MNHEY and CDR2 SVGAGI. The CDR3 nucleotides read TGTGCCAGCAATGGGAGGGCGAGGACCGGGGAGCTGTTTTTT. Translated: CASNGRARTGELFF.

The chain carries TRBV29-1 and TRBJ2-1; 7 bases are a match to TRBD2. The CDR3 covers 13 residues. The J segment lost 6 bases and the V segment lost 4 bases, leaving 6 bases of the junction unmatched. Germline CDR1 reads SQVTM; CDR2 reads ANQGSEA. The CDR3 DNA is TGCAGCGTTGGTGGGAGGGCCGGCAATGAGCAGTTCTTC. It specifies CSVGGRAGNEQFF.

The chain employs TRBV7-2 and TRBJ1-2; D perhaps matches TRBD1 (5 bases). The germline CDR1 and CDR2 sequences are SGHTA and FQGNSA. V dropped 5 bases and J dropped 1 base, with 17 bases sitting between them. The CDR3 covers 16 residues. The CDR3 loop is CASSSGGEKSNYGYTF. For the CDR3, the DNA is TGTGCCAGCAGCAGCGGGGGGGAGAAAAGTAACTATGGCTACACCTTC.

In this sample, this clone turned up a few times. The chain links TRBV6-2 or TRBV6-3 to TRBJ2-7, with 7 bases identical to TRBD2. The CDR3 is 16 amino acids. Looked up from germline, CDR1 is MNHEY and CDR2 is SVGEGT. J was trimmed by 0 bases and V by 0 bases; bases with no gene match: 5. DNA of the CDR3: TGTGCCAGCAGTTACTCGACTCTAGCGGTCTCCTACGAGCAGTACTTC. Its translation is CASSYSTLAVSYEQYF.

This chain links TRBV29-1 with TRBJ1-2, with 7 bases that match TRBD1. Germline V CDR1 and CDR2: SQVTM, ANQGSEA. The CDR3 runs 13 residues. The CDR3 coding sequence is TGCAGTGCGACAGGGCTAAACAGCTATGGCTACACCTTC. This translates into CSATGLNSYGYTF. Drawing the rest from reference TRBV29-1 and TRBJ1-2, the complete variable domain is SAVISQKPSRDICQRGTSLTIQCQVDSQVTMMFWYRQQPGQSLTLIATANQGSEATYESGFVIDKFPISRPNLTFSTLTVSNMSPEDSSIYLCSATGLNSYGYTFGSGTRLTVV.

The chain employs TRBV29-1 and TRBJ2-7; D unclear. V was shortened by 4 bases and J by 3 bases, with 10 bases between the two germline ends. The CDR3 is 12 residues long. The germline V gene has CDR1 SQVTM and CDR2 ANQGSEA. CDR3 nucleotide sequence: TGCAGCGTTGCACAGAATGACTACGAGCAGTACTTC. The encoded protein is CSVAQNDYEQYF.

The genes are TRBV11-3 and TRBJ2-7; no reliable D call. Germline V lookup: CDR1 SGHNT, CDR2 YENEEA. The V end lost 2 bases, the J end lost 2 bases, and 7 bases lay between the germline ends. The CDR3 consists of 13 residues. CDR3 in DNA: TGTGCCAGCAGCTTAACAAGAACCTACGAGCAGTACTTC. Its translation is CASSLTRTYEQYF.

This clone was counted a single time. CDR3 DNA sequence: TGCGCCAGCAGCTTGGAGGGCAGGGGCTACGAGCAGTACTTC. This codes for CASSLEGRGYEQYF. This chain uses TRBV5-1 with TRBJ2-7; a weak D match, TRBD1 (6 bases). The CDR3 totals 14 residues. The ends were cut back, 0 bases at V and 3 bases at J, with 10 bases in the middle. Germline V gene data show CDR1 as SGHRS and CDR2 as YFSETQ.

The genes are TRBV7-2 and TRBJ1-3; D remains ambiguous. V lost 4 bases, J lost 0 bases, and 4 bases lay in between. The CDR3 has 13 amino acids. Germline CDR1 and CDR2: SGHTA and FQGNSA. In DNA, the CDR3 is TGTGCCAGCAGCTCTATCTCTGGAAACACCATATATTTT. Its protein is CASSSISGNTIYF.

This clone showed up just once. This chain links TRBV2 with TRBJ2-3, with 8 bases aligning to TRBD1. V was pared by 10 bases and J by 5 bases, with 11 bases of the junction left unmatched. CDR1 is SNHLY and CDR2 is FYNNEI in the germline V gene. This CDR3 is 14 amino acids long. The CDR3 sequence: CATSIDRGKDTQYF. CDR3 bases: TGTGCCACCTCTATAGACAGGGGAAAAGATACGCAGTATTTT.

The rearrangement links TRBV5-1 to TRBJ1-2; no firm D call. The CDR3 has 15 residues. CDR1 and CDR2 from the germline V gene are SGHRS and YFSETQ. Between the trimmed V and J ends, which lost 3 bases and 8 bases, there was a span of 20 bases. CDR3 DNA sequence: TGCGCCAGCAGCTCTGCCCAATGGGGAGGAGACGGCTACACCTTC. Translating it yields CASSSAQWGGDGYTF.